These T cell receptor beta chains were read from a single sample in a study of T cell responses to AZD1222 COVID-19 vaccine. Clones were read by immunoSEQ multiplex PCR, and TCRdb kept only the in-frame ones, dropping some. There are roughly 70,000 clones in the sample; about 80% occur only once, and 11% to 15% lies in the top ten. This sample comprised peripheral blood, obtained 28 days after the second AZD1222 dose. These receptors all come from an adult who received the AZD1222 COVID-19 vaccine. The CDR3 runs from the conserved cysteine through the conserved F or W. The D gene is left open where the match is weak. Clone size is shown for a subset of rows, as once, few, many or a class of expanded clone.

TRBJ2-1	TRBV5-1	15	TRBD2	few	TGCGCCAGCAGCCCAATAGCGGGGGGGGCTAATGAGCAGTTCTTC	CASSPIAGGANEQFF
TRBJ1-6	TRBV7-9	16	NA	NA	TGTGCCAGCAGCTTAGCAACTCTTTTGGGTAATTCACCCCTCCACTTT	CASSLATLLGNSPLHF
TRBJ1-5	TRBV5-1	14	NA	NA	TGCGCCAGCAGCTTGGGGGGGGGCGAGCAGCCCCAGCATTTT	CASSLGGGEQPQHF
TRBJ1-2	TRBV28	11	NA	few	TGTGCCAGCGGGCGGGAAGGAGGCTACACCTTC	CASGREGGYTF
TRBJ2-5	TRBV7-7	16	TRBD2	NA	TGTGCTAGCAGCAAAAACGGACTAGCGGGGTACGAGACCCAGTACTTC	CASSKNGLAGYETQYF
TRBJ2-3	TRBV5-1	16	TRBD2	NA	TGCGCCAGCAGCCCGGGACTAGCGGGGACCACAGATACGCAGTATTTT	CASSPGLAGTTDTQYF
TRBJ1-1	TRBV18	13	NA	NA	TGTGCCAGCTCACCCCAACCGAACACTGAAGCTTTCTTT	CASSPQPNTEAFF
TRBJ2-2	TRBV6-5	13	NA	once	TGTGCCAGCACTAGAGGACTCACCGGGGAGCTGTTTTTT	CASTRGLTGELFF
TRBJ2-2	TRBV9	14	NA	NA	TGTGCCAGCAGCGTCGCGGGGAACACCGGGGAGCTGTTTTTT	CASSVAGNTGELFF
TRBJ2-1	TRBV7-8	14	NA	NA	TGTGCCAGCAGCTTTGTAGGGGCAGGCAATGAGCAGTTCTTC	CASSFVGAGNEQFF
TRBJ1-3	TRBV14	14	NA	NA	TGTGCCAGCAGCGGATTTAACTCTGGAAACACCATATATTTT	CASSGFNSGNTIYF
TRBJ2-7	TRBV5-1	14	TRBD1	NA	TGCGCCAGCAGCGCGGGACAGGGACCCTACGAGCAGTACTTC	CASSAGQGPYEQYF
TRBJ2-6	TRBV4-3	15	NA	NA	TGCGCCAGCAGCCAAGAAATCGGGGTGGGACCTGTCCTGACTTTC	CASSQEIGVGPVLTF
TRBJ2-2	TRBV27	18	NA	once	TGTGCCAGCAGTTTATCCCCCCCGACAGGACCGAACACCGGGGAGCTGTTTTTT	CASSLSPPTGPNTGELFF
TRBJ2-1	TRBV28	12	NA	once	TGTGCCACAAGGGGAGGGGGTAATGAGCAGTTCTTC	CATRGGGNEQFF
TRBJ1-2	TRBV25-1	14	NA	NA	TGTGCCAGCAGTGATTTGGGGCGGGGGGATGGCTACACCTTC	CASSDLGRGDGYTF
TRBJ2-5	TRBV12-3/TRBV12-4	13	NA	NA	TGTGCCAGCAAGAGGGACGTACAAGAGACCCAGTACTTC	CASKRDVQETQYF
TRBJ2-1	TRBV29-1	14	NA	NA	TGCAGCGGCCGAGGAGGGAGCTCCTACAATGAGCAGTTCTTC	CSGRGGSSYNEQFF
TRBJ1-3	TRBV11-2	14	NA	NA	TGTGCCAGCAGCTTCACAGGGTCCGGAAACACCATATATTTT	CASSFTGSGNTIYF